Below are 28 T cell receptor beta chains sequenced from a single sample in a study of T cells in Graves' hyperthyroidism and ophthalmopathy. Amplification of TCR beta CDR3 regions was performed using RNA transcripts as template. The HTBI set primed first-round TCR CDR3 RT-PCR. TCRdb re-analysed the multiplex PCR reads in MiXCR, keeping a single row per CDR3 protein. Altogether about 540,000 distinct CDR3 sequences are present, 46% being singletons, with the ten largest covering around 7.7%. The specimen sequenced was peripheral blood or thyroid tissue (not recorded which). Receptors originate from a woman aged 18-29 years with Graves' hyperthyroidism.

The table lists this clonotype with a few counts. A clone one base away is much larger, so this may be a read error. The chain carries TRBV20-1 and TRBJ2-7; weak D call: TRBD1 (6 bases). The V and J ends lost 3 bases and 9 bases respectively, with 18 bases between them. The V gene's germline CDR1 is DFQATT and CDR2 SNEGSKA (reference sequence). The CDR3 loop spans 13 amino acids. CDR3 amino acids: CSASSRTELSQYF. CDR3 nucleotide sequence: TGCAGTGCTAGTTCCAGGACAGAATTATCGCAGTACTTC.

The chain joins TRBV4-1 to TRBJ1-1; D is ambiguous. V lost 5 bases, J lost 3 bases, and 10 bases lay in between. CDR1 is MGHRA, CDR2 YSYEKL, per germline. The CDR3 contains 13 residues. Written as DNA, the CDR3 is TGCGCCAGCAGCTACGGGCGGGACACTGAAGCTTTCTTT. Its translation: CASSYGRDTEAFF.

This clonotype was detected only a few times. J is TRBJ2-3 and V is TRBV24-1, with 14 bases aligning to TRBD2. The CDR3 contains 17 residues. Trimming took 4 bases from V and 1 from J; bases not matched to a gene: 3. In germline, CDR1 is KGHDR, CDR2 SFDVKD. CDR3 in amino acids: CATSDPGLAGGTDTQYF. CDR3 DNA sequence: TGTGCCACCAGTGACCCGGGACTAGCGGGAGGCACAGATACGCAGTATTTT.

This clonotype was detected ten times or more. The chain joins TRBV19 to TRBJ1-3, with 7 bases aligning to TRBD1. V trimming: 5 bases; J trimming: 1 base; junction bases outside the gene matches: 5. CDR3 length: 15 amino acids. Germline CDR1 is LNHDA and CDR2 is SQIVND (reference sequence). The CDR3 DNA reads TGTGCCAGTAGTGAGACGACAGGGTCTGGAAACACCATATATTTT. It encodes CASSETTGSGNTIYF.

About this clonotype: Just one base apart from a much larger clone, this may be a read error. The CDR3 nucleotides are TGTGCCAGCACCCCGGGACTAGCGGAGACCGGGGAGCTGCTTTTT. It is translated as CASTPGLAETGELLF. This chain connects TRBV2 to TRBJ2-2; 11 bases are shared with TRBD2. Germline CDR1 is SNHLY and CDR2 is FYNNEI. There are 15 residues in the CDR3.

V and J are TRBV2 and TRBJ2-1, with 8 bases matching TRBD2. The CDR3 spans 13 residues. V lost 7 bases and J lost 4; bases outside the gene matches: 3. Looked up from germline, CDR1 is SNHLY and CDR2 is FYNNEI. CDR3 residues: CASKIAGYNEQFF. The CDR3 nucleotides are TGTGCCAGCAAGATAGCGGGGTACAATGAGCAGTTCTTC. The whole variable domain, filled in from reference TRBV2 and TRBJ2-1, reads EPEVTQTPSHQVTQMGQEVILRCVPISNHLYFYWYRQILGQKVEFLVSFYNNEISEKSEIFDDQFSVERPDGSNFTLKIRSTKLEDSAMYFCASKIAGYNEQFFGPGTRLTVL.

The chain joins TRBV7-2 to TRBJ2-5; D is unresolved. From germline, CDR1 is SGHTA and CDR2 FQGNSA. The length of the CDR3 is 13 residues. Between the trimmed V and J ends, which lost 5 bases and 5 bases, there was a span of 12 bases. DNA for the CDR3: TGTGCCAGCAGCCCTAACTATCGTGAGACCCAGTACTTC. Amino acid sequence: CASSPNYRETQYF.

This clonotype has ten or more counts. The chain uses TRBV20-1 and TRBJ1-5; D call uncertain. V was clipped by 0 bases and J by 7 bases, with 16 bases between them. Germline-derived CDR1 and CDR2 are DFQATT and SNEGSKA (reference sequence). This CDR3 contains 15 residues. The CDR3 region has the DNA TGCAGTGCTAGAGATAGCCGGGCGTGGCGACAGCCCCAGCATTTT. Protein: CSARDSRAWRQPQHF.

V gene TRBV24-1 combines with J gene TRBJ2-5; D unresolved. Trimming removed 0 bases at V and 2 bases at J, with 15 bases between. Per germline, CDR1 KGHDR and CDR2 SFDVKD. There are 17 residues in the CDR3. The CDR3 DNA is TGTGCCACCAGTGATTTGGGGCGCACAAACGAGCAAGAGACCCAGTACTTC. Its protein product is CATSDLGRTNEQETQYF.

This clonotype has ten or more counts. The chain joins TRBV7-6 to TRBJ2-2; 14 bases agree with TRBD2. Germline V CDR1 and CDR2: SGHVS, FNYEAQ. Losses at the gene ends were 0 bases for V and 7 bases for J; bases not matched to a gene: 1. CDR3 length: 16 amino acids. This CDR3 reads CASSLATSGRGGELFF. Written as DNA, the CDR3 is TGTGCCAGCAGCTTAGCGACTAGCGGGAGGGGCGGGGAGCTGTTTTTT.

This clonotype has a count of ten or more. The chain couples TRBV10-3 to TRBJ1-4; D remains ambiguous. The germline gives CDR1 ENHRY, CDR2 SYGVKD. Trimming removed 3 bases from V and 5 bases from J, with 4 bases in between. The CDR3 totals 12 residues. CDR3 loop: CAISDENEKLFF. The CDR3 nucleotides are TGTGCCATCAGTGATGAGAATGAAAAACTGTTTTTT.

Concerning this clonotype itself: A much larger clone lies one base from this, so it may be a read error. This sequence joins TRBV19 and TRBJ1-2; D perhaps matches TRBD1 (6 bases). Trimming left V 3 bases short and J 8 bases short, with 10 bases between. This CDR3 contains 12 residues. Germline CDR1 and CDR2: LNHDA and SQIVND (reference sequence). The CDR3 coding sequence is TGTGCCAGTAGTATTTCAGGGGCCGGCTACACCTTC. This encodes CASSISGAGYTF.

This clonotype was picked up many times. The V gene is TRBV24-1, the J gene TRBJ1-1, with D unresolved. V was cut by 6 bases and J by 5 bases, with 15 bases left in between. The CDR3 extends over 14 amino acids. Germline V lookup: CDR1 KGHDR, CDR2 SFDVKD. As DNA, the CDR3 is TGTGCCACCAGTCCCGCCGAGAGTGGAACTGAAGCTTTCTTT. It translates to CATSPAESGTEAFF.

This clonotype appeared many times. The rearrangement links TRBV20-1 to TRBJ2-2; the D gene is possibly TRBD2 (6 bases). V shed 2 bases and J shed 6 bases, with 10 bases lying between them. Per germline, CDR1 DFQATT and CDR2 SNEGSKA (reference sequence). The CDR3 totals 13 residues. DNA for the CDR3: TGCAGTGCTAGACAGGCGGGGCCCGGGGAGCTGTTTTTT. This gives the protein CSARQAGPGELFF.

The V and J genes are TRBV20-1 and TRBJ2-5; 15 positions match TRBD2. The germline gives CDR1 DFQATT, CDR2 SNEGSKA (reference sequence). The CDR3 is 16 amino acids. V lost 0 bases to trimming and J lost 5 bases; unmatched junction nucleotides: 4. CDR3 DNA sequence: TGCAGTGCTAGAGAGGGGACTAGCGGGAGGCTCGAGACCCAGTACTTC. Protein: CSAREGTSGRLETQYF.

At least ten counts were recorded for this clonotype. The chain links TRBV11-1 to TRBJ2-7; possible D gene TRBD1, 6 bases. Germline V gives CDR1 SGHAT, CDR2 FQDESV (reference sequence). CDR3 size: 13 residues. The V and J ends lost 7 bases and 4 bases respectively, with 14 bases between them. The CDR3 spells CASNPGVSYEQYF. The CDR3 DNA sequence: TGTGCCAGCAACCCAGGGGTTTCTTACGAGCAGTACTTC.

The J gene is TRBJ1-5, the V gene TRBV7-9, with 9 bases matching TRBD1. Germline CDR1 reads SEHNR; CDR2 reads FQNEAQ (reference sequence). V shed 4 bases and J 11 bases; nucleotides not matched to a gene: 18. This CDR3 region has 17 residues. Written as DNA, the CDR3 is TGTGCCAGCAGCTCCGACGTCCGGGACAGGGTTGCGGAGACCCAGCATTTT. It encodes CASSSDVRDRVAETQHF.

With respect to this clonotype: This may come from a read error, since a much larger clone is one base off. The chain recombines TRBV20-1 with TRBJ2-7; 10 positions agree with TRBD2. Germline-derived CDR1 and CDR2 are DFQATT and SNEGSKA (reference sequence). This CDR3 region has 16 residues. The CDR3 spells CSARTSGQPPSYEQHF. The CDR3 DNA reads TGCAGTGCTAGGACTAGCGGGCAGCCACCCTCCTACGAGCAGCACTTC.

The table lists this clonotype with a few counts. This chain links TRBV2 with TRBJ2-7; 9 bases are a match to TRBD1. Matching the DNA end better, TRBJ2-1 makes the J call doubtful. The CDR3 sequence is 13 residues long. Germline CDR1 and CDR2: SNHLY and FYNNEI. The chain's CDR3 is CACRDRASDEQFF. CDR3 in DNA: TGTGCCTGCCGGGACAGGGCTTCCGATGAGCAGTTCTTC.

The V gene is TRBV14, the J gene TRBJ1-4; 9 bases match TRBD1. This CDR3 comprises 16 residues. J gave up 5 bases and V 6 bases, and 10 bases lay outside the gene matches. In germline, CDR1 is SGHDN, CDR2 FVKESK. In DNA, the CDR3 is TGTGCCAGCAGTTTTGCTAGCGGGACAGGGAATGAAAAACTGTTTTTT. This sequence encodes CASSFASGTGNEKLFF.

Worth noting for this clonotype: This CDR3 fails to terminate in the conserved phenylalanine or tryptophan, so it likely reflects a read error. The rearrangement joins TRBV29-1 to TRBJ1-1, with D perhaps matching TRBD1 (6 bases). This CDR3 is built from 13 residues. Germline lookup yields CDR1 SQVTM and CDR2 ANQGSEA. The CDR3 is CGVERGPGTEAFS. The CDR3 DNA follows: TGCGGCGTTGAACGGGGGCCGGGCACTGAAGCTTTCTCT.

This clonotype was detected ten times or more. The chain employs TRBV9 and TRBJ1-1, with a possible D match to TRBD1 (6 bases). The germline CDR1 and CDR2 sequences are SGDLS and YYNGEE. Trimming shortened V by 0 bases and J by 4 bases, and 13 bases separated the two germline ends. The CDR3 is 15 residues long. Here the CDR3 reads CASSVAGAQGTEAFF. The CDR3 DNA is TGTGCCAGCAGCGTAGCAGGGGCGCAGGGCACTGAAGCTTTCTTT.

This clonotype was seen repeatedly, ten times or more. J is TRBJ2-7 and V is TRBV2; either TRBD1 or TRBD2 may fit D (5 bases each). Germline V lookup: CDR1 SNHLY, CDR2 FYNNEI. This CDR3 spans 15 amino acids. V lost 7 bases and J lost 6, with 22 bases in between. The CDR3 region is CASISGLRVSGEQYF. In DNA form, the CDR3 reads TGTGCCAGCATCTCGGGGCTCAGGGTTAGTGGCGAGCAGTACTTC. The variable domain in full, completed from reference TRBV2 and TRBJ2-7, reads EPEVTQTPSHQVTQMGQEVILRCVPISNHLYFYWYRQILGQKVEFLVSFYNNEISEKSEIFDDQFSVERPDGSNFTLKIRSTKLEDSAMYFCASISGLRVSGEQYFGPGTRLTVT.

This clonotype has just a few counts. V and J are TRBV4-2 and TRBJ2-2; 10 positions match TRBD2. After removal of 2 bases from V and 4 bases from J, the junction contained 4 bases not matched to a gene. Germline V gene sequence: CDR1 LGHNA, CDR2 YNFKEQ. CDR3 size: 16 residues. This CDR3 reads CASSQPGTSVTGELFF. The CDR3, as DNA: TGTGCCAGCAGCCAACCCGGGACTAGCGTCACCGGGGAGCTGTTTTTT.

The chain uses TRBV20-1 and TRBJ2-2; TRBD2 agrees at 10 bases. Germline V gene data show CDR1 as DFQATT and CDR2 as SNEGSKA (reference sequence). CDR3 length: 14 residues. The V and J ends lost 8 bases and 3 bases, in that order; junction bases with no gene match: 6. For the CDR3, the DNA is TGCAGTACGGTAGGGACTAGCGACACCGGGGAGCTGTTTTTT. Its protein is CSTVGTSDTGELFF.

Many counts were recorded for this clonotype. The rearrangement joins TRBV5-6 to TRBJ1-2; D might be TRBD1 (5 bases). Germline values: CDR1 SGHDT, CDR2 YYEEEE. Trimming cost V 1 base and J 8 bases, with 18 bases left between them. CDR3 length: 15 amino acids. CDR3 DNA: TGTGCCAGCAGCTTGTTAGCAGGGCAGTCCCGAGGCTACACCTTC. Translation: CASSLLAGQSRGYTF.

Ten or more counts support this clonotype. The CDR3 DNA reads as TGTGCCAGCAGCAACTCGGGACCAACCGGGGAGCTGTTTTTT. Translated, it gives CASSNSGPTGELFF. The V gene is TRBV7-3, the J gene TRBJ2-2; D is possibly TRBD1 or TRBD2 (5 bases each). Germline V CDR1 and CDR2: SGHTA, FQGTGA. Trimming removed 5 bases at V and 5 bases at J, with 12 bases between. The CDR3 has 14 residues.

Ten or more counts support this clonotype. The chain is built from TRBV24-1 and TRBJ2-7; 7 nucleotides match TRBD2. Germline V gives CDR1 KGHDR, CDR2 SFDVKD. V was pared by 4 bases and J by 3 bases, with 11 bases of the junction left unmatched. The CDR3 has 16 residues. As DNA, the CDR3 is TGTGCCACCAGTGACGAGGGGAGGGACGGACACTACGAGCAGTACTTC. The encoded protein is CATSDEGRDGHYEQYF.